This T cell receptor beta chain is from a study of blood T cell repertoires in COVID-19. About the study: Sources were T cells, B-cell-depleted T cells, or PBMCs; the material itself was cDNA or gDNA.

CDR3 size: 14 residues. CDR1 and CDR2 from the germline V gene are SGHAT and FQNNGV. The V and J ends lost 3 bases and 5 bases respectively, with 12 bases between them. In the authors' workflow: From reference gene primer amplification, estimates of nucleated cell counts were derived. Sequencing was performed with immunoSEQ multiplex PCR; in TCRdb, only in-frame clones are kept and a portion is missing. Clonal size and the V and J genes are those of that table, whereas D and trimming came from the DNA. The sample has 180,000 or so clones; 86% are singletons. The specimen sequenced was peripheral blood. The clonotype comes from a man between 18 and 35 years old with acute or convalescent COVID-19. The chain couples TRBV11-2 to TRBJ2-3, with D possibly matching TRBD2 (6 bases). CDR3 residues: CASSLRGAGDTQYF. CDR3 coding DNA: TGTGCCAGCAGCTTGCGGGGCGCAGGAGATACGCAGTATTTT.